This T cell receptor (beta chain) was identified in a study of OX40 agonist ivuxolimab in advanced cancers. The germline V gene has CDR1 SEHNR and CDR2 FQNEAQ (reference sequence). This CDR3 is built from 19 residues. V dropped 4 bases and J dropped 2; count of bases not matched to a gene: 13. The table came from immunoSEQ multiplex PCR; TCRdb's copy has only in-frame clones and leaves some out. The sample lists 70,000 to 85,000 clones, more than 90% occurring once. The receptor was isolated from an adult with an advanced solid tumor such as melanoma, head and neck, liver or kidney cancer. The sequencing here drew on CD4+ or CD8+ T cells sorted from blood, taken in a trial of the OX40 agonist ivuxolimab. V gene TRBV7-9 combines with J gene TRBJ2-7; 14 nucleotides agree with TRBD2. CDR3 DNA: TGTGCCAGCAGCTCACCACCGGGACTAGCGGGAGTAGATCCCTACGAGCAGTACTTC. The encoded protein is CASSSPPGLAGVDPYEQYF.